This T cell receptor (beta chain) was sequenced during a study of cytomegalovirus exposure and HLA in healthy donors. Regarding the study as a whole: Likely technical artifact: a cluster of highly shared sequence variants. With high specificity and sensitivity, the classifier reportedly diagnosed cytomegalovirus status. Association with HLA alleles at 0.05 false discovery rate was found for 15,000 to 20,000 TCR beta sequences in a later analysis.

Germline V gene lookup returns CDR1 MGHRA and CDR2 YSYEKL. This CDR3 has 12 residues. V lost 0 bases, J lost 13 bases, and 9 bases lay in between. PCR primers comprised 60 Vbeta and 13 Jbeta primers. As processed by the authors: Around 10 million of the approximately 80 million unique TCR beta chains counted in a later analysis were shared. The protocol was immunoSEQ multiplex PCR, while the TCRdb copy is restricted to in-frame clones and leaves out a portion. The V and J calls and clone size were taken over from that table, and D and trimming were inferred from the DNA. The sample yields 110,000 or so clones, around 73% seen once. With respect to this clone: Its antigen remains unidentified.

The specimen sequenced was PBMCs. This receptor was obtained from a woman younger than 45 in good health and CMV-seropositive. V is TRBV4-1 and J is TRBJ1-4; D remains unclear. The CDR3 is CASSQEGWILFF. CDR3 sequence (DNA): TGCGCCAGCAGCCAAGAGGGCTGGATACTGTTTTTT.